This TCR beta chain was obtained from a study of blood T cell repertoires in COVID-19. Trimming took 4 bases from V and 8 from J; bases not matched to a gene: 9. Germline V lookup: CDR1 SGHNT, CDR2 YENEEA. The CDR3 covers 15 residues. Produced via immunoSEQ multiplex PCR; TCRdb's table is partial and in-frame only. The profile shows roughly 170,000 clones, 85% of them singletons. The source of this sequence is a woman aged 45-59 years with COVID-19, enrolled during active disease. The chain uses TRBV11-3 and TRBJ2-1; TRBD1 agrees at 9 bases. The sample comprised peripheral blood. CDR3 residues: CASSSPGQGTHEQFF. In DNA, the CDR3 is TGTGCCAGCAGCTCACCGGGACAGGGAACCCATGAGCAGTTCTTC.